Each of the 16 T cell receptor beta chains below was sequenced from the same sample in a study of control samples from healthy donors and cancer patients. Sequencing was performed with immunoSEQ multiplex PCR; in TCRdb, only in-frame clones are kept and a portion is missing. Here the sample spans some 130,000 clones, approximately 90% being singletons. Sequencing used blood. Source of these receptors: a man in his forties in good health.

The J gene is TRBJ2-5, the V gene TRBV18; 9 nucleotides match TRBD2. J was trimmed by 3 bases and V by 2 bases; bases with no gene match: 4. The CDR3 runs to 15 residues. Looked up from germline, CDR1 is KGHSH and CDR2 is LQKENI. In nucleotides, the CDR3 is TGTGCCAGCTCACCAATAGCGGGGGCCGAAGAGACCCAGTACTTC. This translates into CASSPIAGAEETQYF.

This clone was seen a single time. The J gene is TRBJ2-2, the V gene TRBV25-1; D is perhaps TRBD2 (7 bases). V was trimmed by 1 base and J by 3 bases, leaving 9 bases between them. CDR1 is MGHDK, CDR2 SYGVNS, per germline. This CDR3 comprises 15 residues. The CDR3 coding sequence is TGTGCCAGCAGTGAATTAGGGGGGGACACCGGGGAGCTGTTTTTT. Protein product: CASSELGGDTGELFF.

V gene TRBV6-5 combines with J gene TRBJ2-7; TRBD1 aligns across 8 bases. The CDR3 has 15 amino acids. From germline, CDR1 is MNHEY and CDR2 SVGAGI. V was pared by 6 bases and J by 4 bases, with 11 bases of the junction left unmatched. The CDR3 sequence: CASRTIDRGGYEQYF. CDR3 sequence (DNA): TGTGCCAGCAGGACAATAGACAGGGGTGGTTACGAGCAGTACTTC.

V is TRBV7-9 and J is TRBJ2-7, with D hard to call. Germline CDR1 reads SEHNR; CDR2 reads FQNEAQ (reference sequence). The CDR3 runs 12 residues. The V end was cut by 0 bases, the J end by 4 bases, with 4 bases between. CDR3 protein: CASSLADYEQYF. CDR3 DNA sequence: TGTGCCAGCAGCTTAGCAGATTACGAGCAGTACTTC.

This sequence joins TRBV9 and TRBJ2-1; 7 bases line up with TRBD1. V was pared by 4 bases and J by 6 bases, with 7 bases of the junction left unmatched. Germline assignment: CDR1 SGDLS and CDR2 YYNGEE. CDR3 length: 14 amino acids. CDR3 nucleotide sequence: TGTGCCAGCAGCCCCTGGGACAGACGCAATGAGCAGTTCTTC. Amino acids: CASSPWDRRNEQFF.

The V gene is TRBV19, the J gene TRBJ2-3; weak D call: TRBD2 (6 bases). Germline V lookup: CDR1 LNHDA, CDR2 SQIVND (reference sequence). This CDR3 has 16 amino acids. V was clipped by 5 bases and J by 8 bases, with 23 bases between them. The CDR3 sequence: CASSVRTTGDYATQYF. The CDR3, as DNA: TGTGCCAGTAGTGTGAGGACTACCGGGGATTACGCTACGCAGTATTTT.

This clone was recorded once. V gene TRBV2 combines with J gene TRBJ1-5, with TRBD1 as a possible D gene (6 bases). Trimming cost V 4 bases and J 3 bases, with 19 bases left between them. The germline V gene has CDR1 SNHLY and CDR2 FYNNEI. The CDR3 is made up of 17 amino acids. CDR3 sequence: CASSGSGDRYDNQPQHF. As DNA, the CDR3 is TGTGCCAGCAGTGGATCAGGGGACCGCTACGACAATCAGCCCCAGCATTTT.

The chain joins TRBV7-6 to TRBJ1-6; D remains ambiguous. CDR1 and CDR2 (germline): SGHVS, FNYEAQ. CDR3 length equals 14 residues. The V and J ends lost 6 bases and 10 bases respectively, with 16 bases between them. The CDR3 DNA sequence: TGTGCCAGCAGTATCAACGCCGCGGGCTCACCCCTCCACTTT. It yields the protein CASSINAAGSPLHF.

The chain's CDR3 is CASRPHGDRTGNTIYF. The CDR3 region has the DNA TGTGCCAGCAGACCCCACGGAGACAGAACTGGAAACACCATATATTTT. V and J are TRBV7-8 and TRBJ1-3; D might be TRBD1 (5 bases). Germline-derived CDR1 and CDR2 are SGHVS and FQNEAQ. Trimming stripped 6 bases from V and 2 bases from J, with 17 bases between. The CDR3 has 16 amino acids.

The J gene is TRBJ1-2, the V gene TRBV21-1. TRBV21-1 corresponds to a pseudogene. The CDR3 totals 13 residues. The CDR3 sequence: CASSKGGDLGYTF. CDR3 coding DNA: TGTGCCAGCAGCAAGGGTGGGGACCTTGGTTACACCTTC.

V gene TRBV6-1 combines with J gene TRBJ1-3, with 7 bases that match TRBD1. The CDR3 covers 15 residues. Germline values: CDR1 MNHNS, CDR2 SASEGT. Trimming took 4 bases from V and 4 from J; bases not matched to a gene: 7. The CDR3 sequence: CASSVARGSGNTIYF. The CDR3 DNA reads as TGTGCCAGCAGTGTAGCCAGGGGGTCAGGAAACACCATATATTTT.

The J gene is TRBJ2-1, the V gene TRBV6-6; 9 bases are shared with TRBD2. There are 15 residues in the CDR3. The ends lost 3 bases at V and 9 bases at J; junction bases unmatched: 9. CDR1 and CDR2 (germline): MNHNY, SVGAGI (reference sequence). The CDR3 spells CASSYLAGGHVEQFF. The DNA of the CDR3 is TGTGCCAGCAGTTATCTGGCGGGGGGGCACGTTGAGCAGTTCTTC.

The chain employs TRBV4-1 and TRBJ1-4; perhaps TRBD1 as D (5 bases). The V end was cut by 3 bases, the J end by 0 bases, with 11 bases between. The CDR3 sequence is 16 residues long. Germline lookup yields CDR1 MGHRA and CDR2 YSYEKL. CDR3 residues: CASSQQTGATNEKLFF. The CDR3 DNA reads TGCGCCAGCAGCCAGCAAACAGGAGCAACTAATGAAAAACTGTTTTTT.

This clone has only one observation. The chain couples TRBV28 to TRBJ1-5, with D unclear. CDR1 MDHEN and CDR2 SYDVKM come from the germline V gene. CDR3 length: 17 amino acids. Trimming took off 8 bases at V and 6 bases at J, with 26 bases between the two ends. The CDR3 nucleotides read TGTGCCAGCGCCTCGGGGAGTTGGGGTCAGTTGGGTCAGCCCCAGCATTTT. Its protein is CASASGSWGQLGQPQHF.

This chain links TRBV5-1 with TRBJ2-4; D is uncertain. Germline loops: CDR1 SGHRS, CDR2 YFSETQ. This CDR3 is built from 14 residues. The V gene lost 3 bases and the J gene lost 0 bases, with 7 bases spanning the gap. CDR3 sequence (DNA): TGCGCCAGCAGCTCTACCGTAGCCAAAAACATTCAGTACTTC. Amino acid sequence: CASSSTVAKNIQYF.

The J gene is TRBJ1-1, the V gene TRBV28; 11 nucleotides align to TRBD1. CDR3 length: 16 residues. Germline assignment: CDR1 MDHEN and CDR2 SYDVKM. Germline trimming cut 5 bases from V and 7 bases from J; bases unmatched to any gene: 12. Here the CDR3 reads CASSRLGQGAFGEAFF. The CDR3 DNA sequence: TGTGCCAGCAGTCGGTTAGGACAGGGGGCATTCGGTGAAGCTTTCTTT.